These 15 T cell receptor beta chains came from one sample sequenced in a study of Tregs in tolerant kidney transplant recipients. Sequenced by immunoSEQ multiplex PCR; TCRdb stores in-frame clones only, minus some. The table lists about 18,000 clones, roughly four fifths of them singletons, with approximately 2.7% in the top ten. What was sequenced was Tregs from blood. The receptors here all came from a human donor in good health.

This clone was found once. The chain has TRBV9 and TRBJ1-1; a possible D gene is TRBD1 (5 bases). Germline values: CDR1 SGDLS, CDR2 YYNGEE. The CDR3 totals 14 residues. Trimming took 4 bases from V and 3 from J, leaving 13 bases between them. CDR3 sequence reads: CASSYITGYTEAFF. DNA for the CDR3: TGTGCCAGCAGCTATATCACAGGATACACTGAAGCTTTCTTT.

The CDR3 sequence is CASSLEAKDTQYF. CDR3 coding DNA: TGTGCCAGCAGCTTGGAGGCGAAAGATACGCAGTATTTT. This chain connects TRBV5-4 to TRBJ2-3; D unclear. Trimming took off 0 bases at V and 5 bases at J, with 7 bases between the two ends. The V gene's germline CDR1 is SGHNT and CDR2 YYREEE (reference sequence). CDR3 length: 13 residues.

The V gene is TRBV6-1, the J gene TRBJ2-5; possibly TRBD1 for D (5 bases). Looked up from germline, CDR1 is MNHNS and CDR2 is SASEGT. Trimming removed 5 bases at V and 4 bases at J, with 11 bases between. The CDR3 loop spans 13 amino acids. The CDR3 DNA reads TGTGCCAGCAGTCACGACAGCCGAGAGACCCAGTACTTC. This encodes CASSHDSRETQYF.

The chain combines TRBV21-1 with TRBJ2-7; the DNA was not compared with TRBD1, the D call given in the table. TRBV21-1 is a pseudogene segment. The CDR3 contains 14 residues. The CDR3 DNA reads TGTGCCAGAAGAGGACAGGTCAAGAAATACGAGCAGTACTTC. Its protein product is CARRGQVKKYEQYF.

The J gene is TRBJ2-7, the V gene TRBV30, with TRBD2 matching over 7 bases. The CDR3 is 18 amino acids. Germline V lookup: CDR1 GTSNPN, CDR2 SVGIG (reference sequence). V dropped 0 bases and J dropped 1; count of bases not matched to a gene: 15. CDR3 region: CAWSVRDYPPRRSYEQYF. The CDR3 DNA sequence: TGTGCCTGGAGTGTTAGGGACTATCCTCCGCGAAGGTCCTACGAGCAGTACTTC.

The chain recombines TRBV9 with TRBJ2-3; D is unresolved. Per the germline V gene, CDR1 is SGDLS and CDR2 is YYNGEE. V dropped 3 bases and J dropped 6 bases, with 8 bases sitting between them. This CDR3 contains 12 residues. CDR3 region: CASSEPDDTQYF. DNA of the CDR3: TGTGCCAGCAGCGAGCCGGATGATACGCAGTATTTT.

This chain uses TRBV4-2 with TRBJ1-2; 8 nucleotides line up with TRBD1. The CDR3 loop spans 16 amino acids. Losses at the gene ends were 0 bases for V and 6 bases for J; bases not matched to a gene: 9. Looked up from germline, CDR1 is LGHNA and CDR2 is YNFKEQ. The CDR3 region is CASSQEKGQEGHGYTF. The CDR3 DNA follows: TGTGCCAGCAGCCAAGAAAAGGGACAGGAGGGTCATGGCTACACCTTC.

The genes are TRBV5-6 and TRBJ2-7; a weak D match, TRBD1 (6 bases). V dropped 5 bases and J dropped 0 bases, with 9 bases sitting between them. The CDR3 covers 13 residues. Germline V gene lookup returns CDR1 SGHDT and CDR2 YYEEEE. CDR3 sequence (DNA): TGTGCCAGCAGACAGACAGGCTCCTACGAGCAGTACTTC. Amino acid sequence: CASRQTGSYEQYF.

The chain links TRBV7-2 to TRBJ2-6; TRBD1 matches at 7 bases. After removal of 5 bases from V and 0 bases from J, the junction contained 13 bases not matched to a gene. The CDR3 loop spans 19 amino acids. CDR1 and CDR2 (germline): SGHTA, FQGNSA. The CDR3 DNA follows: TGTGCCAGCAGCCGAGGATGGACAGGATCAATCTCTGGGGCCAACGTCCTGACTTTC. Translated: CASSRGWTGSISGANVLTF.

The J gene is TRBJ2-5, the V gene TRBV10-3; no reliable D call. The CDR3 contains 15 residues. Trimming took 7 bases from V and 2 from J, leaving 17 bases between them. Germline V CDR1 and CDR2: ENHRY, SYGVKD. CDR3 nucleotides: TGTGCCATCAAGGCGGCCACCGACCGTCAAGAGACCCAGTACTTC. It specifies CAIKAATDRQETQYF.

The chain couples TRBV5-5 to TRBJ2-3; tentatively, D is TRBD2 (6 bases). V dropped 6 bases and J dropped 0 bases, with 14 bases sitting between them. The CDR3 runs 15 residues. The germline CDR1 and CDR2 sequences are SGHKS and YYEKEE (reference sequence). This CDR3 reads CASNGPGTSTDTQYF. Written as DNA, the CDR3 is TGTGCCAGCAACGGACCGGGGACTAGCACAGATACGCAGTATTTT.

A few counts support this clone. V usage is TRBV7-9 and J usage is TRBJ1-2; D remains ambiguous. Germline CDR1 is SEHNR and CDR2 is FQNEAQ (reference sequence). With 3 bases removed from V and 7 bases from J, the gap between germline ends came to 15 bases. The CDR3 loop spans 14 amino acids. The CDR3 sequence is CASSFPGSAFGYTF. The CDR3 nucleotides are TGTGCCAGCAGCTTCCCGGGATCGGCCTTTGGCTACACCTTC.

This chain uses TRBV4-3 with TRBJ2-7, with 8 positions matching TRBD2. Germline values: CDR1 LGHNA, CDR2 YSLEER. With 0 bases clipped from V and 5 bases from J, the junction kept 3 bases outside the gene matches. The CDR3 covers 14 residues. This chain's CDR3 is CASSQDSGNHEQYF. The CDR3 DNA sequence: TGCGCCAGCAGCCAAGATAGCGGGAACCACGAGCAGTACTTC.

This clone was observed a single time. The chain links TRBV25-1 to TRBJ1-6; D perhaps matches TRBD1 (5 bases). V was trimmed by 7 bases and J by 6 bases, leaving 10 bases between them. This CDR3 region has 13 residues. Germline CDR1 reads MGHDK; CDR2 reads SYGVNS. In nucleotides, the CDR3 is TGTGCCAGCAAAGGGGTCAGTAATTCACCCCTCCACTTT. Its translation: CASKGVSNSPLHF.

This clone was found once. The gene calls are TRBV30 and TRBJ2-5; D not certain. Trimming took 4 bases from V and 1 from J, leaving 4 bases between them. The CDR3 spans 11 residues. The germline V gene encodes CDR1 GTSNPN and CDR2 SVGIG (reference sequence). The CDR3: CAWTLQETQYF. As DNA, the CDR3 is TGTGCCTGGACTCTCCAAGAGACCCAGTACTTC.